This TCR beta chain was sequenced during a study of blood T cell repertoires in COVID-19. The method was immunoSEQ multiplex PCR; TCRdb's version includes in-frame clones alone and lacks a portion of them. The sample shows around 77,000 clones, around 85% of them seen only once. The source material was peripheral blood. The source is a man older than 75 with acute or convalescent COVID-19.

The CDR3 DNA reads TGTGCCAGCAGTTGGACACCGGAAGAGACCCAGTACTTC. Translated: CASSWTPEETQYF. The J gene is TRBJ2-5, the V gene TRBV12-3 or TRBV12-4, with D maybe TRBD1 (5 bases). Trimming took 4 bases from V and 3 from J, leaving 9 bases between them. The CDR3 has 13 amino acids.